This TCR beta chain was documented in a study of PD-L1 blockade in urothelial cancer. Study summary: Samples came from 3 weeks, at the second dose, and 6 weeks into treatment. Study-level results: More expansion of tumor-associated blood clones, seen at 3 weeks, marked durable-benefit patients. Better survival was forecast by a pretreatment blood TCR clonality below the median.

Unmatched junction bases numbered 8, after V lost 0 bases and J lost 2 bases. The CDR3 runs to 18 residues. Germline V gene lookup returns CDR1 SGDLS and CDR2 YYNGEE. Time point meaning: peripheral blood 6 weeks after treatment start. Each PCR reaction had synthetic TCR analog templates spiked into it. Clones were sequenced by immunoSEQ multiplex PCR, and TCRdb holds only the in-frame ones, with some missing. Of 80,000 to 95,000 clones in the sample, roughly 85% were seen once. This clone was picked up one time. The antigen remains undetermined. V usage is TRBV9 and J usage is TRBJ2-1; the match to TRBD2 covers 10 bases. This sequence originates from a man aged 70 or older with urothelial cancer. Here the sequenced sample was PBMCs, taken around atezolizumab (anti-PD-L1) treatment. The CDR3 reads CASSVGLAGPTTYNEQFF. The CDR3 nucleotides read TGTGCCAGCAGCGTAGGACTAGCGGGCCCGACTACCTACAATGAGCAGTTCTTC. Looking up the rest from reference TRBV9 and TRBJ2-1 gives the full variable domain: DSGVTQTPKHLITATGQRVTLRCSPRSGDLSVYWYQQSLDQGLQFLIQYYNGEERAKGNILERFSAQQFPDLHSELNLSSLELGDSALYFCASSVGLAGPTTYNEQFFGPGTRLTVL.